What follows is one T cell receptor (beta chain) and its context. These data belong to a study of blood T cell repertoires in COVID-19. Germline V lookup: CDR1 MRHNA, CDR2 SNTAGT. CDR3 size: 15 residues. With 3 bases removed from V and 0 bases from J, the gap between germline ends came to 10 bases. Per the authors' pipeline: Estimation of nucleated cell counts was performed using reference gene primer amplification. Assay: immunoSEQ multiplex PCR; the TCRdb copy retains only in-frame clones and omits some. That table is the source of V, J and clone size, and D and trimming were worked out from the DNA. This table has over 400,000 clones, 75% to 90% appearing once.

The source is a woman aged 55-70 years who had recovered from COVID-19. Sequenced material: PBMCs or T cells enriched from blood (not recorded which). The rearrangement links TRBV6-4 to TRBJ2-3, with D unclear. The CDR3 DNA is TGTGCCAGCAGTGAGGTGGCAGGAAGCACAGATACGCAGTATTTT. Amino acid sequence: CASSEVAGSTDTQYF.